Described below is a single T cell receptor beta chain sequence and its context. Trimming took off 8 bases at V and 4 bases at J, with 8 bases between the two ends. The CDR3 is 11 residues long. Per germline, CDR1 SNHLY and CDR2 FYNNEI. This entry is derived from a study of T cell changes during pregnancy in multiple sclerosis. Some clones are missing from TCRdb's copy, which holds only in-frame ones; the method was immunoSEQ multiplex PCR. The sample records about 120,000 clones, around 93% being singletons. The clonotype originates from a female donor with multiple sclerosis, enrolled in a pregnancy study. The V call is TRBV2, the J call TRBJ1-1; no firm D call. This sample comprised peripheral blood, obtained before pregnancy. The CDR3 nucleotides are TGTGCCAGCTCCCTCTTCACTGAAGCTTTCTTT. This sequence encodes CASSLFTEAFF.